This TCR beta chain is drawn from a study of T-cell reconstitution after alpha-beta-depleted transplantation in children. Germline CDR1 and CDR2: SSHAT and FNYEAQ (reference sequence). V was cut by 5 bases and J by 7 bases, with 14 bases left in between. CDR3 length: 14 amino acids. For TCRbeta, the library was prepared with unique molecular identifiers. TCRdb passed the PCR reads through MiXCR, listing each CDR3 protein once. The repertoire consists of 450,000 to 500,000 distinct CDR3 sequences, with about an eighth occurring once and the leading ten covering over 5.5%. The J gene is TRBJ1-4, the V gene TRBV7-7; a possible D gene is TRBD1 (5 bases). The input for sequencing was PBMCs from the stem cell graft donor, taken from the stem cell graft. The sequence came from a human donor who donated a stem cell graft to a child with combined immunodeficiency. In DNA, the CDR3 is TGTGCCAGCAGCCCCGACAGATCGAGTGAAAAACTGTTTTTT. This encodes CASSPDRSSEKLFF. The whole variable domain, remainder taken from reference TRBV7-7 and TRBJ1-4, is GAGVSQSPRYKVTKRGQDVTLRCDPISSHATLYWYQQALGQGPEFLTYFNYEAQPDKSGLPSDRFSAERPEGSISTLTIQRTEQRDSAMYRCASSPDRSSEKLFFGSGTQLSVL.